This T cell receptor (beta chain) was documented in a study of T cell responses to AZD1222 COVID-19 vaccine. The repertoire was sequenced with immunoSEQ multiplex PCR; TCRdb's copy has only in-frame clones and lacks some. The sample comprises just over 150,000 clones, roughly 90% of which are singletons, and over 1.2% rests with the top ten. V gave up 3 bases and J gave up 6 bases, with 8 bases separating them. The CDR3 is 13 amino acids. Germline V CDR1 and CDR2: KGHSH, LQKENI. The V gene is TRBV18, the J gene TRBJ2-2; D is uncertain. This TCR derives from an adult who received the AZD1222 COVID-19 vaccine. Sequencing was performed on peripheral blood, taken 28 days after the second AZD1222 dose. CDR3 DNA sequence: TGTGCCAGCTCACCCGGGTCTTCCGGGGAGCTGTTTTTT. Translated, it gives CASSPGSSGELFF. Filled out from reference TRBV18 and TRBJ2-2, the complete variable domain reads NAGVMQNPRHLVRRRGQEARLRCSPMKGHSHVYWYRQLPEEGLKFMVYLQKENIIDESGMPKERFSAEFPKEGPSILRIQQVVRGDSAAYFCASSPGSSGELFFGEGSRLTVL.